The 25 T cell receptor beta chains below all came from one sample that was sequenced in a study of blood T cells in healthy people across ages (dated by TCRdb to about 2015). The library was made by 5' RACE. TCRdb records Illumina HiSeq 2500 as the sequencer. The second PCR ran for roughly 7 to 11 cycles and used a J-beta primer mix along with a sample-barcoded 5' primer. TCRdb reworked the public reads: Q25 trimming with fastp, MiXCR clone assembly, productive beta chains retained. Each entry merges the rows of one CDR3 protein and shows their most common DNA and genes. The sample yields approximately 490,000 distinct CDR3 sequences; about 25% were counted once. Of the sample, roughly 9.4% falls within the top ten clones. This sample also belongs to another study, concerning T cells of mothers and their children.

Sample: blood. Source of these receptors: a boy younger than 18 in good health.

This clonotype was seen only a few times. The J gene is TRBJ2-1, the V gene TRBV27, with D possibly matching TRBD2 (6 bases). This CDR3 region has 15 residues. The ends were cut back, 5 bases at V and 6 bases at J, with 17 bases in the middle. CDR1 and CDR2 (germline): MNHEY, SMNVEV (reference sequence). The CDR3 here is CASSEGLPILNEQFF. The CDR3 coding sequence is TGTGCCAGCAGTGAGGGACTCCCAATCCTCAATGAGCAGTTCTTC.

The chain links TRBV28 to TRBJ2-7, with 9 nucleotides matching TRBD1. Gene TRBJ2-5 matches the end of the DNA better, so the J call may be wrong. The CDR3 extends over 15 amino acids. From germline, CDR1 is MDHEN and CDR2 SYDVKM. The CDR3 DNA sequence: TGTGCCAGCAGCCCTAGACAGGGGGTTCGAGAGACCCAGTACTTC. Amino acids: CASSPRQGVRETQYF.

V is TRBV12-5 and J is TRBJ1-2, with 11 bases identical to TRBD1. Looked up from germline, CDR1 is LGHNT and CDR2 is FRNRAP. Losses at the gene ends were 2 bases for V and 3 bases for J; bases not matched to a gene: 8. CDR3 length: 17 residues. The CDR3 sequence is CASGLPRGTGGDYGYTF. The CDR3 bases are TGTGCTAGTGGTTTGCCCCGCGGGACAGGGGGGGACTATGGCTACACCTTC.

This clonotype turned up a few times. The V gene is TRBV27, the J gene TRBJ2-3; no clear D gene. V was trimmed by 8 bases and J by 1 base, leaving 10 bases between them. CDR3 length equals 13 residues. Germline V gene data show CDR1 as MNHEY and CDR2 as SMNVEV (reference sequence). The CDR3 region is CASRWGGTDTQYF. As DNA, the CDR3 is TGTGCCAGCCGCTGGGGTGGCACAGATACGCAGTATTTT.

Only a few counts were recorded for this clonotype. CDR3 residues: CASSPSQGFEQYF. CDR3 in DNA: TGTGCCAGCAGCCCAAGTCAGGGGTTCGAGCAGTACTTC. V and J are TRBV3-1 and TRBJ2-7, with TRBD1 as a possible D gene (6 bases). The CDR3 has 13 amino acids. From germline, CDR1 is LGHDT and CDR2 YNNKEL (reference sequence). Trimming shortened V by 4 bases and J by 6 bases, and 13 bases separated the two germline ends.

This clonotype was counted between two and nine times. The V gene is TRBV2, the J gene TRBJ2-2, with D possibly TRBD1 on 6 matching bases. CDR3 size: 15 residues. In germline, CDR1 is SNHLY, CDR2 FYNNEI. The V gene lost 7 bases and the J gene lost 6 bases, with 18 bases spanning the gap. The CDR3 is CASTPGTGIPGELFF. The CDR3 region has the DNA TGTGCCAGCACGCCCGGTACAGGGATCCCCGGGGAGCTGTTTTTT. The full variable domain, in which reference TRBV2 and TRBJ2-2 provide the parts outside the CDR3, is EPEVTQTPSHQVTQMGQEVILRCVPISNHLYFYWYRQILGQKVEFLVSFYNNEISEKSEIFDDQFSVERPDGSNFTLKIRSTKLEDSAMYFCASTPGTGIPGELFFGEGSRLTVL.

The chain carries TRBV10-3 and TRBJ2-5; weak D call: TRBD2 (7 bases). Germline V CDR1 and CDR2: ENHRY, SYGVKD. V lost 6 bases and J lost 1, with 9 bases in between. CDR3 length: 13 residues. CDR3 region: CAIRGGAQETQYF. The CDR3 coding sequence is TGTGCCATCAGGGGGGGGGCCCAAGAGACCCAGTACTTC.

This clonotype has a handful of counts. The chain has TRBV7-2 and TRBJ2-3; TRBD1 might be the D (5 bases). The CDR3 is 16 residues long. V was trimmed by 1 base and J by 2 bases, leaving 13 bases between them. Germline CDR1 is SGHTA and CDR2 is FQGNSA. Written as DNA, the CDR3 is TGTGCCAGCAGCTTAGTTGGGGCCCACGACACAGATACGCAGTATTTT. This sequence encodes CASSLVGAHDTDTQYF.

This clonotype has just one count. The chain joins TRBV6-1 to TRBJ2-2; 12 bases line up with TRBD2. With V trimmed by 10 bases and J by 6 bases, 18 bases remained unmatched. This CDR3 is 18 amino acids long. Germline CDR1 and CDR2: MNHNS and SASEGT. CDR3 DNA: TGTGCCACCGCAACAGGACTAGCGGGGATCGGCCGTCCCGGGGAGCTGTTTTTT. It is translated as CATATGLAGIGRPGELFF.

This sequence joins TRBV12-3 or TRBV12-4 and TRBJ1-2; D is ambiguous. The CDR3 covers 12 residues. Trimming stripped 3 bases from V and 5 bases from J, with 7 bases between. The CDR3 protein is CASSFMGYGYTF. Here the CDR3 DNA reads TGTGCCAGCAGTTTTATGGGGTATGGCTACACCTTC.

The chain recombines TRBV27 with TRBJ2-7, with D unresolved. There are 13 residues in the CDR3. Deletions cut 6 bases from V and 5 bases from J, with 14 bases between. Per germline, CDR1 MNHEY and CDR2 SMNVEV (reference sequence). CDR3 loop: CASRRTAVHEQYF. The CDR3 DNA sequence: TGTGCCAGCAGGAGAACGGCCGTCCACGAGCAGTACTTC.

This clonotype was observed a handful of times. V gene TRBV14 combines with J gene TRBJ2-7, with D perhaps TRBD1 or TRBD2 (5 bases each). The V gene lost 0 bases and the J gene lost 4 bases, with 13 bases spanning the gap. CDR3 size: 15 residues. CDR1 and CDR2 from the germline V gene are SGHDN and FVKESK. CDR3 sequence reads: CASSQDPMGEYEQYF. The CDR3 DNA follows: TGTGCCAGCAGCCAAGACCCGATGGGGGAATACGAGCAGTACTTC.

The rearrangement uses TRBV28 and TRBJ2-7; D may be TRBD1 (6 bases). The CDR3 extends over 17 amino acids. V was shortened by 4 bases and J by 1 base, with 20 bases between the two germline ends. Looked up from germline, CDR1 is MDHEN and CDR2 is SYDVKM. The CDR3 DNA sequence: TGTGCCAGCAGTTCTGACCAAACAGGGCCTACATCCTACGAGCAGTACTTC. It specifies CASSSDQTGPTSYEQYF.

This clonotype was seen more than once but under ten times. The chain has TRBV7-9 and TRBJ2-2; no clear D. Germline CDR1 and CDR2: SEHNR and FQNEAQ (reference sequence). The CDR3 has 12 residues. V gave up 3 bases and J gave up 8 bases, with 7 bases separating them. The CDR3 reads CASSLYSGELFF. CDR3 DNA sequence: TGTGCCAGCAGCTTGTATTCGGGGGAGCTGTTTTTT.

This clonotype was found a few times. The gene calls are TRBV28 and TRBJ1-1, with D uncertain. Trimming took 2 bases from V and 4 from J, leaving 14 bases between them. In germline, CDR1 is MDHEN, CDR2 SYDVKM. The CDR3 has 15 amino acids. CDR3 loop: CASSLAGEGATEAFF. CDR3 bases: TGTGCCAGCAGTTTAGCAGGCGAGGGTGCCACTGAAGCTTTCTTT.

The chain recombines TRBV19 with TRBJ2-1, with TRBD2 as a possible D gene (5 bases). This CDR3 region has 12 residues. Germline V gene lookup returns CDR1 LNHDA and CDR2 SQIVND (reference sequence). The germline V and J ends were trimmed by 7 bases and 5 bases, with 9 bases remaining between them. The CDR3 is CASNLGNNEQFF. CDR3 in DNA: TGTGCCAGTAACCTCGGGAACAATGAGCAGTTCTTC.

The rearrangement joins TRBV3-1 to TRBJ1-1; D ambiguous. Germline assignment: CDR1 LGHDT and CDR2 YNNKEL (reference sequence). The CDR3 consists of 11 residues. Trimming removed 0 bases at V and 7 bases at J, with 3 bases between. CDR3 amino acids: CASSQDNEAFF. Here the CDR3 DNA reads TGTGCCAGCAGCCAAGACAATGAAGCTTTCTTT. The full variable domain, with the rest looked up from reference TRBV3-1 and TRBJ1-1, is DTAVSQTPKYLVTQMGNDKSIKCEQNLGHDTMYWYKQDSKKFLKIMFSYNNKELIINETVPNRFSPKSPDKAHLNLHINSLELGDSAVYFCASSQDNEAFFGQGTRLTVV.

V is TRBV7-9 and J is TRBJ2-7; possibly TRBD1 for D (6 bases). V shed 2 bases and J shed 5 bases, with 16 bases lying between them. CDR3 length equals 15 residues. CDR1 and CDR2 from the germline V gene are SEHNR and FQNEAQ (reference sequence). CDR3 sequence: CASSLWGQGIHEQYF. DNA of the CDR3: TGTGCCAGCAGCTTATGGGGTCAGGGGATCCACGAGCAGTACTTC.

CDR3 DNA sequence: TGTGCCAGCAGCCCGGACATCTCCAGCAATGAGCAGTTCTTC. This translates into CASSPDISSNEQFF. This chain joins TRBV7-9 and TRBJ2-1; D possibly corresponds to TRBD1 (5 bases). The CDR3 has 14 residues. Trimming cost V 5 bases and J 6 bases, with 14 bases left between them. Germline lookup yields CDR1 SEHNR and CDR2 FQNEAQ (reference sequence).

In regard to this clonotype: One end of the junction fails to match germline, which may point to a read error. The J gene is TRBJ2-1, the V gene TRBV4-3; no firm D call. The V gene's germline CDR1 is LGHNA and CDR2 YSLEER. The length of the CDR3 is 13 residues. As DNA, the CDR3 is TGCGCCAGCGGCCAAGGGTCCGTTGAAGAGCAGTTCTTC. Residues: CASGQGSVEEQFF.

This clonotype came up a few times. The V and J genes are TRBV18 and TRBJ2-7; D is uncertain. Trimming took 2 bases from V and 7 from J, leaving 9 bases between them. Germline CDR1 and CDR2: KGHSH and LQKENI. CDR3 length equals 12 residues. For the CDR3, the DNA is TGTGCCAGCTCACCATCCACGCGAGAGCAGTACTTC. Translation gives CASSPSTREQYF.

The chain joins TRBV7-9 to TRBJ2-3; D is possibly TRBD1 or TRBD2 (5 bases each). Deletions cut 1 base from V and 6 bases from J, with 8 bases between. Germline V lookup: CDR1 SEHNR, CDR2 FQNEAQ (reference sequence). The CDR3 loop spans 13 amino acids. CDR3 protein: CASSLVGDDTQYF. As DNA, the CDR3 is TGTGCCAGCAGCTTAGTCGGGGACGATACGCAGTATTTT.

V and J are TRBV30 and TRBJ2-5; D gene ambiguous. The J call may be faulty, since TRBJ2-7 better matches the DNA end. The CDR3 runs 14 residues. The germline V gene has CDR1 GTSNPN and CDR2 SVGIG (reference sequence). In DNA form, the CDR3 reads TGTGCCTGGAGTCTACCCGGTTGGGGTGACGAGCAGTACTTC. This gives the protein CAWSLPGWGDEQYF.

There are a few counts of this clonotype. Sequence at one end of the junction differs from germline and may be a read error. The J gene is TRBJ2-5, the V gene TRBV4-3; 16 bases are shared with TRBD2. With the DNA end fitting TRBJ2-1 better, the J assignment may be wrong. The length of the CDR3 is 16 residues. Germline loops: CDR1 LGHNA, CDR2 YSLEER. CDR3 coding DNA: TGCGCCAGCAGCCAGGGGACTAGCGGGAGGGTGAATGGGCAGTTCTTC. Translation: CASSQGTSGRVNGQFF.

This clonotype was seen a few times. One junction end disagrees with the germline gene, perhaps due to a read error. The chain recombines TRBV11-2 with TRBJ2-4; 7 bases are shared with TRBD1. In germline, CDR1 is SGHAT, CDR2 FQNNGV. This CDR3 contains 15 residues. CDR3 residues: CASSIRQGTKNIQYF. Written as DNA, the CDR3 is TGTGCCAGCAGCATTAGACAGGGCACCAAGAACATTCAGTACTTC.